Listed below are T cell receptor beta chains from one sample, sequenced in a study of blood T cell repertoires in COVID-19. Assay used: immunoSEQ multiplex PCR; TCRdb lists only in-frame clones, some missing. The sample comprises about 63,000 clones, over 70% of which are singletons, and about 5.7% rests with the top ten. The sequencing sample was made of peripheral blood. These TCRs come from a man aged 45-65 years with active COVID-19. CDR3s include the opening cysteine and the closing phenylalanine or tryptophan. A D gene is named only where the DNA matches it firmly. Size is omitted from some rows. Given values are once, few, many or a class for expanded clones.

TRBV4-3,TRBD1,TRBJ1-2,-,TGCGCCAGCAGCCAGCTGGCGGGACAGCGGAGCGATGGCTACACCTTC,CASSQLAGQRSDGYTF
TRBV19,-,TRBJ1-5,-,TGTGCCAGTAGTATACAGGGTAGCAATCAGCCCCAGCATTTT,CASSIQGSNQPQHF
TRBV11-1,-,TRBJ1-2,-,TGTGCCAGCAGCTTGGCCGGGATCTATGGCTACACCTTC,CASSLAGIYGYTF
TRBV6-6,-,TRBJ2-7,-,TGTGCCAGCACTCCACAGCATCCCTACGAGCAGTACTTC,CASTPQHPYEQYF
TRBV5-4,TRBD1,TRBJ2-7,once,TGTGCCAGCAGCCCCGGACAGGGTATATACGAGCAGTACTTC,CASSPGQGIYEQYF
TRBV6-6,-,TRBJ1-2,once,TGTGCCAGCAGCCCCTCCCAGGGTAACTATGGCTACACCTTC,CASSPSQGNYGYTF
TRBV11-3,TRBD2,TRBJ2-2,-,TGTGCCAGCAGCTTAGAAACACTAGCGGGAGTTATTTCCGGGGAGCTGTTTTTT,CASSLETLAGVISGELFF
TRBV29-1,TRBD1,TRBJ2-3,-,TGCAGCGGCCGACAGGGATATAGCACAGATACGCAGTATTTT,CSGRQGYSTDTQYF
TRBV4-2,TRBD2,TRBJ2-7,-,TGTGCCAGCAGCCAAAAAAGAGGGACTAGCGGGATGGAGCAGTACTTC,CASSQKRGTSGMEQYF
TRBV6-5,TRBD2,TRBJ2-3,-,TGTGCCATCAAAAGGGTAGCGGGAGTCACAGATACGCAGTATTTT,CAIKRVAGVTDTQYF
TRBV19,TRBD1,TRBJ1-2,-,TGTGCCAGTAGTACCAACAGGGGATTTGGGTATGGCTACACCTTC,CASSTNRGFGYGYTF
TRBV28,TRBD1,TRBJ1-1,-,TGTGCCAGCACCCGGACAGGGCAGAACACTGAAGCTTTCTTT,CASTRTGQNTEAFF
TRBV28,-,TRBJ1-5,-,TGTGCCAGCCAGACTCGGGACTTAATGCGCAATCAGCCCCAGCATTTT,CASQTRDLMRNQPQHF
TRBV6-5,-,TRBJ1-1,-,TGTGCCAGCAGAGACGACAGAAACACTGAAGCTTTCTTT,CASRDDRNTEAFF
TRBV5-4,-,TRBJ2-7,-,TGTGCCAGCAGCCAAACGGGGTACTCCTACGAGCAGTACTTC,CASSQTGYSYEQYF
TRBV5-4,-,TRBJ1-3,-,TGTGCCAGCAGCCCCGAGACTGGAAACACCATATATTTT,CASSPETGNTIYF
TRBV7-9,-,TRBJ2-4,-,TGTGCCAGCAGCTTAGGACAGAACCTAGCCAAAAACATTCAGTACTTC,CASSLGQNLAKNIQYF
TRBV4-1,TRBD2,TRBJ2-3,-,TGCGCCAGCAGCCAGCGGGGACTAGCCAGCACAGATACGCAGTATTTT,CASSQRGLASTDTQYF
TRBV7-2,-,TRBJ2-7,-,TGTGCCAGCAGCTTAGGCCAGCGGGTGGGCTCCGAGCAGTACTTC,CASSLGQRVGSEQYF
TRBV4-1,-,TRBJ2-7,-,TGCGCCAGCAGCCAAGACGCGGGTACGGAGCAGTACTTC,CASSQDAGTEQYF
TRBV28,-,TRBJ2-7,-,TGTGCCAGCAGTTTGGTTGGGCCGTTATCCTACGAGCAGTACTTC,CASSLVGPLSYEQYF
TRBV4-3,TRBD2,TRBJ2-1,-,TGCGCCAGCAGCCAAGGCCTAGCGGCCTACAATGAGCAGTTCTTC,CASSQGLAAYNEQFF
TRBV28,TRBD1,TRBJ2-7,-,TGTGCCAGCGGGGGGGGACAGGGTTTTTACGAGCAGTACTTC,CASGGGQGFYEQYF
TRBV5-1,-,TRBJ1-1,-,TGCGCCAGCAGCTCCGACGCCCAGGGGAACACTGAAGCTTTCTTT,CASSSDAQGNTEAFF
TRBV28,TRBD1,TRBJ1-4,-,TGTGACAGGGGCGTTGAAAAACTGTTTTTT,CDRGVEKLFF
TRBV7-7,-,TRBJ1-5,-,TGTGCTAGCAGCCACGACAGGACTCGCAATCAGCCCCAGCATTTT,CASSHDRTRNQPQHF
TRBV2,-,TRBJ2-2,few,TGTGCCAGCAGTGAAGAAGGCCTAGCGAACACCGGGGAGCTGTTTTTT,CASSEEGLANTGELFF
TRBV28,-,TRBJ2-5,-,TGTGCCAGCAGTTACCCCCTGGCGCAACTGCGGGAGACCCAGTACTTC,CASSYPLAQLRETQYF
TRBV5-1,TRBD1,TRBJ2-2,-,TGCGCCAGCAGCGGGGGGACAGGCGACACCGGGGAGCTGTTTTTT,CASSGGTGDTGELFF
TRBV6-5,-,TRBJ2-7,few,TGTGCCAGTATGCTTAACGAAGATCGGTACGAGCAGTACTTC,CASMLNEDRYEQYF
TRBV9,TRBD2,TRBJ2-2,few,TGTGCCAGCAGCGTAGCTTCGACTAGCGGGCGCGGGGAGCTGTTTTTT,CASSVASTSGRGELFF
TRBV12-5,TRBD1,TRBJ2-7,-,TGTGCTAGTGGTTTGGGACAGGGTTACGAGCAGTACTTC,CASGLGQGYEQYF
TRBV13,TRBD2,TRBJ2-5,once,TGTGCCAGCAGCTTAGAGGGTAGTAGCGGGAGGGGCCAAGAGACCCAGTACTTC,CASSLEGSSGRGQETQYF
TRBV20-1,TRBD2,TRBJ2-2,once,TGCAGTGCTAGTCGGCGGGAGGGCCGAAAAGACGGGGAGCTGTTTTTT,CSASRREGRKDGELFF
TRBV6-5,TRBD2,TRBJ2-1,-,TGTGCCAGCAGACGGGGGAGGGGTCTTGGGAATGAGCAGTTCTTC,CASRRGRGLGNEQFF
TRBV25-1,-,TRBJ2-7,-,TGTGCCAGCAGTGAGCAGGGATTCTACGAGCAGTACTTC,CASSEQGFYEQYF
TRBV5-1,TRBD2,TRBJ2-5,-,TGCGCCAGCAGCTTGGGTCAGCGGGAGAAAGAGACCCAGTACTTC,CASSLGQREKETQYF
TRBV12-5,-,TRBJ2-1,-,TGTGCTAGTGGTTTTGGCAGTAGCGACGCTCGCAATGAGCAGTTCTTC,CASGFGSSDARNEQFF
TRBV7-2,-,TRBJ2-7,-,TGTGCCAGCAGCTCCGCGACAGTGCCCTACGAGCAGTACTTC,CASSSATVPYEQYF
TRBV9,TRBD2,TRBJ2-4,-,TGTGCCAGCAGCGTAAGCGGGAGGGCCCGAGGAGACATTCAGTACTTC,CASSVSGRARGDIQYF
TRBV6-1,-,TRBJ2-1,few,TGTGCCAGCAGTGAAATTTCCAACAGAAACAATGAGCAGTTCTTC,CASSEISNRNNEQFF
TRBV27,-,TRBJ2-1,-,TGTGCCAGCAGGGGGCGCGCGCGGATCCCCAATGAGCAGTTCTTC,CASRGRARIPNEQFF
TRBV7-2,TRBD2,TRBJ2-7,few,TGTGCCAGCAGCTTGGCGAGCGGGAGTCGGTACGAGCAGTACTTC,CASSLASGSRYEQYF
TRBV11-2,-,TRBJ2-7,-,TGTGCCAGCAGCTCCCGGATACAGAACTACGAGCAGTACTTC,CASSSRIQNYEQYF
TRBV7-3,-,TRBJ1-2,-,TGTGCCAGCAGCTTAACGGGGGCAGAGACTAACTATGGCTACACCTTC,CASSLTGAETNYGYTF
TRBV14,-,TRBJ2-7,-,TGTGCCAGCAGCCGAGGGCCGGGGAGCTCCTACGAGCAGTACTTC,CASSRGPGSSYEQYF
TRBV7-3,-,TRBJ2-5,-,TGTGCCAGCAGCCCCGGGGGAATTGAGGTGACCCAGTACTTC,CASSPGGIEVTQYF
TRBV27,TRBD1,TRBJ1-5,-,TGTGCCAGCAGTTCTTACCTTCGACAGGGGAATCAGCCCCAGCATTTT,CASSSYLRQGNQPQHF
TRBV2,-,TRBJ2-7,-,TGTGCCAGCACCCGGGACACCGGTTTTGGAGAGCAGTACTTC,CASTRDTGFGEQYF
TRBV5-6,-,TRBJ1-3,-,TGTGCCAGCAGCTTGACACCGTTCTCTGGAAACACCATATATTTT,CASSLTPFSGNTIYF
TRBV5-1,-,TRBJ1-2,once,TGCGCCAGCAGCCCTGGGAGCATTGTGGGTCTCAGCGGCTACACCTTC,CASSPGSIVGLSGYTF
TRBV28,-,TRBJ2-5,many,TGTGCCAGCACCCAGGGGCGGAACAGAGGGGAGACCCAGTACTTC,CASTQGRNRGETQYF
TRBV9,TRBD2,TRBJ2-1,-,TGTGCCAGCAGCGCCTCAGCGGGAGGGCCTGGGGAGCAGTTCTTC,CASSASAGGPGEQFF